These 25 T cell receptor beta chains were sequenced from one sample in a study of blood T cell repertoires in COVID-19. Some clones are missing from TCRdb's copy, which holds only in-frame ones; the method was immunoSEQ multiplex PCR. Counted here are 200,000 to 300,000 clones, roughly 80% occurring once; the ten biggest clones make up 7.9%. Material: peripheral blood. The receptors were gathered from a woman of 80 years or more with acute or convalescent COVID-19.

The rearrangement joins TRBV6-5 to TRBJ2-3, with 8 bases matching TRBD1. The CDR3 length is 15 residues. J lost 8 bases, V lost 2 bases, and 9 bases had no gene match. Germline CDR1 is MNHEY and CDR2 is SVGAGI. The CDR3 reads CASSYRGQGVGTQYF. As DNA, the CDR3 is TGTGCCAGCAGTTACCGCGGACAGGGAGTGGGTACGCAGTATTTT.

The chain uses TRBV11-1 and TRBJ2-3; a weak D match, TRBD1 (6 bases). Germline CDR1 and CDR2: SGHAT and FQDESV (reference sequence). The CDR3 spans 15 residues. V was cut by 1 base and J by 0 bases, with 8 bases left in between. CDR3 sequence: CASSLEGTSTDTQYF. The CDR3 bases are TGTGCCAGCAGCTTAGAAGGGACAAGCACAGATACGCAGTATTTT.

The chain has TRBV10-1 and TRBJ2-1; possibly TRBD2 for D (6 bases). V dropped 6 bases and J dropped 5 bases, with 17 bases sitting between them. This CDR3 is 15 amino acids long. Per germline, CDR1 WNHNN and CDR2 SYGVQD (reference sequence). Here the CDR3 DNA reads TGCGCCAGCAGGGCTACGGGAGCGGCTGACAATGAGCAGTTCTTC. Protein sequence: CASRATGAADNEQFF.

This chain connects TRBV11-3 to TRBJ2-5; a possible D gene is TRBD1 (8 bases). Germline CDR1 is SGHNT and CDR2 is YENEEA. This CDR3 spans 15 amino acids. Trimming removed 1 base from V and 4 bases from J, with 13 bases in between. CDR3 loop: CASSLAHRGGETQYF. Here the CDR3 DNA reads TGTGCCAGCAGCTTAGCGCACAGGGGGGGAGAGACCCAGTACTTC. The full variable domain, rest sourced from reference TRBV11-3 and TRBJ2-5, is EAGVVQSPRYKIIEKKQPVAFWCNPISGHNTLYWYLQNLGQGPELLIRYENEEAVDDSQLPKDRFSAERLKGVDSTLKIQPAELGDSAVYLCASSLAHRGGETQYFGPGTRLLVL.

This sequence joins TRBV12-3 or TRBV12-4 and TRBJ1-2; no reliable D call. Trimming left V 3 bases short and J 6 bases short, with 8 bases between. This CDR3 is built from 12 residues. CDR3 in DNA: TGTGCCAGCAGTTTTCCAGGCCATGGCTACACCTTC. Amino acids: CASSFPGHGYTF.

The V call is TRBV18, the J call TRBJ2-2; TRBD2 aligns across 12 bases. Germline CDR1 and CDR2: KGHSH and LQKENI. The V and J ends lost 4 bases and 4 bases, in that order; junction bases with no gene match: 4. The CDR3 extends over 16 amino acids. CDR3 residues: CASSLPGLAGTGELFF. As DNA, the CDR3 is TGTGCCAGCTCACTTCCGGGACTAGCGGGCACCGGGGAGCTGTTTTTT.

V gene TRBV13 combines with J gene TRBJ1-6; TRBD1 agrees at 7 bases. Germline V gives CDR1 PRHDT, CDR2 FYEKMQ (reference sequence). V dropped 2 bases and J dropped 10; count of bases not matched to a gene: 8. The CDR3 covers 15 residues. CDR3 bases: TGTGCCAGCAGCTTACGGTGGCAGGGGGGCTCACCCCTCCACTTT. It is translated as CASSLRWQGGSPLHF. The complete variable domain, with remaining parts taken from reference TRBV13 and TRBJ1-6, reads AAGVIQSPRHLIKEKRETATLKCYPIPRHDTVYWYQQGPGQDPQFLISFYEKMQSDKGSIPDRFSAQQFSDYHSELNMSSLELGDSALYFCASSLRWQGGSPLHFGNGTRLTVT.

This clone was observed a single time. The chain has TRBV27 and TRBJ1-4; 8 nucleotides match TRBD1. This CDR3 is 14 amino acids long. Trimming removed 6 bases from V and 8 bases from J; junction bases left unmatched: 8. Germline lookup yields CDR1 MNHEY and CDR2 SMNVEV (reference sequence). CDR3 DNA: TGTGCCAGCAGGAAGACAGGGGTGGTCGAAAAACTGTTTTTT. It translates to CASRKTGVVEKLFF.

This sequence joins TRBV19 and TRBJ1-5; 9 nucleotides match TRBD1. CDR1 and CDR2 from the germline V gene are LNHDA and SQIVND (reference sequence). This CDR3 is built from 18 residues. V trimming: 5 bases; J trimming: 4 bases; junction bases outside the gene matches: 15. The CDR3 DNA sequence: TGTGCCAGTAGTCTCCCCCAGAGACAGGGGGGACCGAATCAGCCCCAGCATTTT. This encodes CASSLPQRQGGPNQPQHF.

The V call is TRBV2, the J call TRBJ2-1; TRBD2 might be the D (6 bases). V lost 8 bases and J 1 base, leaving 12 bases between the germline ends. Germline CDR1 reads SNHLY; CDR2 reads FYNNEI. The CDR3 consists of 14 residues. In DNA, the CDR3 is TGTGCCAGCCGGCGGGAAAGGTCCTACAATGAGCAGTTCTTC. This translates into CASRRERSYNEQFF.

CDR3 residues: CAAIGQAAYNEQFF. For the CDR3, the DNA is TGTGCCGCGATAGGACAGGCGGCTTACAATGAGCAGTTCTTC. The chain couples TRBV28 to TRBJ2-1, with 7 nucleotides matching TRBD1. Trimming cost V 11 bases and J 4 bases; bases outside gene matches: 11. The CDR3 loop spans 14 amino acids. Germline V CDR1 and CDR2: MDHEN, SYDVKM.

This clone was detected only once. J is TRBJ1-1 and V is TRBV6-6; D unresolved. Trimming pared 4 bases from V and 1 base from J, leaving 7 bases between. Germline CDR1 reads MNHNY; CDR2 reads SVGAGI (reference sequence). The CDR3 is made up of 13 amino acids. CDR3 region: CASSLGGNTEAFF. As DNA, the CDR3 is TGTGCCAGCAGTTTGGGAGGGAACACTGAAGCTTTCTTT.

The J gene is TRBJ2-5, the V gene TRBV7-9; 11 positions agree with TRBD2. CDR3 length: 16 residues. Looked up from germline, CDR1 is SEHNR and CDR2 is FQNEAQ (reference sequence). V shed 1 base, J shed 4 bases, and the junction held 5 bases outside the gene matches. The CDR3 nucleotides read TGTGCCAGCAGCTTAGTGCTAGCGGGAGGTTCAGAGACCCAGTACTTC. It encodes CASSLVLAGGSETQYF.

The V gene is TRBV7-2, the J gene TRBJ2-7; 10 bases match TRBD1. V was clipped by 6 bases and J by 4 bases; unmatched bases: 6. The CDR3 consists of 14 residues. From germline, CDR1 is SGHTA and CDR2 FQGNSA. The chain's CDR3 is CASRSGTGEYEQYF. DNA for the CDR3: TGTGCCAGCAGGTCCGGGACAGGGGAATACGAGCAGTACTTC.

The genes are TRBV6-5 and TRBJ1-5; perhaps TRBD1 as D (5 bases). Per the germline V gene, CDR1 is MNHEY and CDR2 is SVGAGI. V was pared by 8 bases and J by 5 bases, with 16 bases between. The CDR3 totals 14 residues. In DNA, the CDR3 is TGTGCCAGCCTCCCGACAGTCCTTCATCAGCCCCAGCATTTT. Translating it yields CASLPTVLHQPQHF.

CDR3 DNA: TGCAGTGCTAGCCCTCCGGATACGCAGTATTTT. Translating it yields CSASPPDTQYF. V is TRBV20-1 and J is TRBJ2-3, with unresolved D. The germline V gene encodes CDR1 DFQATT and CDR2 SNEGSKA (reference sequence). The ends were cut back, 3 bases at V and 6 bases at J, with 7 bases in the middle. The CDR3 covers 11 residues.

V usage is TRBV27 and J usage is TRBJ2-5; TRBD2 aligns across 9 bases. In germline, CDR1 is MNHEY, CDR2 SMNVEV (reference sequence). The V segment lost 5 bases and the J segment 5 bases; nucleotides outside the gene matches: 15. The CDR3 consists of 17 residues. The CDR3 nucleotides are TGTGCCAGCAGTCCTGGTAGGCTAGCGGGGTCGGGGGAGACCCAGTACTTC. This translates into CASSPGRLAGSGETQYF.

The J gene is TRBJ1-1, the V gene TRBV28; no firm D call. V was shortened by 3 bases and J by 7 bases, with 6 bases between the two germline ends. Germline values: CDR1 MDHEN, CDR2 SYDVKM. This CDR3 contains 11 residues. The CDR3: CASSFLVEAFF. In DNA form, the CDR3 reads TGTGCCAGCAGTTTCCTAGTTGAAGCTTTCTTT. The complete variable domain, with remaining parts taken from reference TRBV28 and TRBJ1-1, reads DVKVTQSSRYLVKRTGEKVFLECVQDMDHENMFWYRQDPGLGLRLIYFSYDVKMKEKGDIPEGYSVSREKKERFSLILESASTNQTSMYLCASSFLVEAFFGQGTRLTVV.

This clone turned up a few times. The chain recombines TRBV6-6 with TRBJ1-1, with a weak D call TRBD1 (6 bases). The CDR3 has 15 residues. V lost 4 bases and J lost 1, with 13 bases in between. Germline V gene data show CDR1 as MNHNY and CDR2 as SVGAGI (reference sequence). CDR3 coding DNA: TGTGCCAGCAGTTCCTACCAACAGGGGAACACTGAAGCTTTCTTT. It encodes CASSSYQQGNTEAFF.

The CDR3 DNA reads as TGTGCCAGCAGCACGACAGGAGACGGTAATTCACCCCTCCACTTT. This translates into CASSTTGDGNSPLHF. This chain links TRBV3-1 (or the pseudogene TRBV3-2) with TRBJ1-6, with D maybe TRBD1 (6 bases). V lost 5 bases, J lost 6 bases, and 14 bases lay in between. Germline V gene sequence: CDR1 LGHDT, CDR2 YNNKEL (reference sequence). This CDR3 has 15 amino acids.

The rearrangement links TRBV7-2 to TRBJ1-5; 8 positions match TRBD1. The junction had 3 bases not matched to a gene; V was cut back by 2 bases and J by 0 bases. This CDR3 has 16 residues. Germline V gene sequence: CDR1 SGHTA, CDR2 FQGNSA. This chain's CDR3 is CASSLRGQGSNQPQHF. CDR3 coding DNA: TGTGCCAGCAGCTTACGAGGACAGGGTAGCAATCAGCCCCAGCATTTT. The full variable domain, its missing parts supplied by reference TRBV7-2 and TRBJ1-5, is GAGVSQSPSNKVTEKGKDVELRCDPISGHTALYWYRQSLGQGLEFLIYFQGNSAPDKSGLPSDRFSAERTGGSVSTLTIQRTQQEDSAVYLCASSLRGQGSNQPQHFGDGTRLSIL.

The J gene is TRBJ1-3, the V gene TRBV19, with D unresolved. Looked up from germline, CDR1 is LNHDA and CDR2 is SQIVND (reference sequence). The CDR3 runs 15 residues. Trimming took off 8 bases at V and 0 bases at J, with 14 bases between the two ends. The CDR3 sequence: CASSTQANSGNTIYF. CDR3 nucleotides: TGTGCCAGTTCCACCCAGGCCAACTCTGGAAACACCATATATTTT.

This chain joins TRBV6-1 and TRBJ1-2, with D unclear. This CDR3 has 15 amino acids. CDR1 and CDR2 from the germline V gene are MNHNS and SASEGT. The V gene lost 3 bases and the J gene lost 5 bases, with 16 bases spanning the gap. The CDR3 sequence: CASSENRGPGYGYTF. DNA of the CDR3: TGTGCCAGCAGTGAGAATCGAGGGCCCGGGTATGGCTACACCTTC.

The chain links TRBV28 to TRBJ2-3; TRBD2 agrees at 13 bases. Germline V lookup: CDR1 MDHEN, CDR2 SYDVKM. J lost 4 bases, V lost 5 bases, and 6 bases had no gene match. The CDR3 loop spans 16 amino acids. CDR3 nucleotides: TGTGCCAGCAGTCCCCTGGGACTAGCGGGACCAGATACGCAGTATTTT. It yields the protein CASSPLGLAGPDTQYF. The full variable domain, its missing parts supplied by reference TRBV28 and TRBJ2-3, is DVKVTQSSRYLVKRTGEKVFLECVQDMDHENMFWYRQDPGLGLRLIYFSYDVKMKEKGDIPEGYSVSREKKERFSLILESASTNQTSMYLCASSPLGLAGPDTQYFGPGTRLTVL.

The rearrangement links TRBV5-1 to TRBJ2-6; possibly TRBD1 for D (5 bases). V was cut by 1 base and J by 0 bases, with 11 bases left in between. Per germline, CDR1 SGHRS and CDR2 YFSETQ. CDR3 length equals 17 residues. The CDR3 sequence: CASSLSQRGSGANVLTF. For the CDR3, the DNA is TGCGCCAGCAGCTTGAGTCAAAGGGGCTCTGGGGCCAACGTCCTGACTTTC.